The entry that follows covers one T cell receptor beta chain sequence. The sample originates from a study of blood T cell repertoires in COVID-19. Across the study: COVID-19 samples, acute and convalescent, were from the United States, Italy and Spain. From T cells, B-cell-depleted T cells, or PBMCs came the material, which was cDNA or gDNA.

In the source study's methods: It was from reference gene primer amplification that nucleated cell counts were estimated. The assay was immunoSEQ multiplex PCR, and TCRdb's table has in-frame clones only and misses some. V and J calls and clone size are those listed in that table; D and trimming were worked out from the DNA. The sample contains about 130,000 clones, 70% to 90% of which appear only once. This CDR3 has 17 residues. With 4 bases clipped from V and 0 bases from J, the junction kept 9 bases outside the gene matches. Germline values: CDR1 LGHDT, CDR2 YNNKEL (reference sequence). The chain carries TRBV3-1 (or the pseudogene TRBV3-2) and TRBJ2-3; TRBD2 matches 8 bases. Source material: peripheral blood. The TCR was taken from a human donor in a cohort sampled during active COVID-19. CDR3 sequence: CASSPSGGLSSTDTQYF. The CDR3 region has the DNA TGTGCCAGCAGCCCCTCGGGAGGGCTATCTAGCACAGATACGCAGTATTTT.